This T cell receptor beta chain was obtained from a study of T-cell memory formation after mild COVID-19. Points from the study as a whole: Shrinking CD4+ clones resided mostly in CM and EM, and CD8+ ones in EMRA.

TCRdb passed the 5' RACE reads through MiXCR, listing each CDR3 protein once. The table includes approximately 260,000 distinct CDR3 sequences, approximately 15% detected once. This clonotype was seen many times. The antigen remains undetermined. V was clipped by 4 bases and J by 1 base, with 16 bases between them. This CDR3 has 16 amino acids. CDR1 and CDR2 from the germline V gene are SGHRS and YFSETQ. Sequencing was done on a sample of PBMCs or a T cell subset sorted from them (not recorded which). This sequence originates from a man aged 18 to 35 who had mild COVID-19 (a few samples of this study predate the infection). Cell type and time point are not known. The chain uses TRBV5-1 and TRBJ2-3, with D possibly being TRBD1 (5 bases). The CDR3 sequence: CASSGSAGMGTDTQYF. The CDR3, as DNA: TGCGCCAGCAGCGGTTCAGCAGGGATGGGCACAGATACGCAGTATTTT.